These T cell receptor beta chains were read from a single sample in a study of T cell responses to AZD1222 COVID-19 vaccine. The repertoire was sequenced with immunoSEQ multiplex PCR; TCRdb's copy has only in-frame clones and lacks some. The data show roughly 200,000 clones, with roughly 92% seen just once and 1.5% to 2% held by the top ten. This material consisted of peripheral blood, taken 28 days after the second AZD1222 dose. Receptors originate from an adult who received the AZD1222 COVID-19 vaccine. Each CDR3 is given with its conserved first and last residue.

V	J	CDR3
TRBV5-1	TRBJ2-5	CASSPGGAQETQYF
TRBV7-9	TRBJ1-1	CASSLGTDYTEAFF
TRBV5-6	TRBJ2-4	CASSVPQGSPPGAKNIQYF
TRBV18	TRBJ2-7	CASSQGRGRLYEQYF
TRBV27	TRBJ2-1	CASSFNPGTGRNEQFF
TRBV23-1	TRBJ1-1	CARSILDLNTEAFF
TRBV7-7	TRBJ2-1	CASSIIAGRYNEQFF
TRBV5-1	TRBJ2-7	CASSLAEGYEQYF
TRBV11-2	TRBJ2-1	CASSLVASYPNNEQFF
TRBV2	TRBJ1-2	CASSEAKGGVIYGYTF
TRBV7-7	TRBJ2-3	CASSSQGVSDTQYF
TRBV6-5	TRBJ2-4	CASSYSSGGAPNIQYF
TRBV6-4	TRBJ2-1	CASPRAGGGNEQFF
TRBV20-1	TRBJ1-5	CSASYGRFQPQHF
TRBV7-3	TRBJ2-5	CASSLGPAQETQYF
TRBV5-4	TRBJ1-2	CASSFRGGVGYTF
TRBV7-3	TRBJ1-5	CASSSSPNNQPQHF
TRBV19	TRBJ1-2	CASHRDRLYGYTF
TRBV30	TRBJ1-1	CAWSVGGGTEAFF
TRBV6-5	TRBJ2-7	CASSYVKSYEQYF
TRBV15	TRBJ1-1	CATSRDPDGSTEAFF
TRBV30	TRBJ1-1	CAWCSDRVPGCTEAFF
TRBV20-1	TRBJ1-2	CSAKASYGYTF
TRBV6-2/TRBV6-3	TRBJ2-7	CASSYPGRETYEQYF
TRBV7-2	TRBJ2-3	CASRPGRLTDTQYF
TRBV7-9	TRBJ1-3	CASSPEGQASRYF
TRBV5-4	TRBJ2-3	CASSFRSGTDTQYF
TRBV21-1	TRBJ1-1	CASSPLGGNTEAFF
TRBV7-9	TRBJ2-7	CASSLTRGLYEQYF
TRBV9	TRBJ2-1	CASSSGLAGRIYNEQFF
TRBV9	TRBJ2-7	CASSPRGQGSHEQYF
TRBV10-2	TRBJ2-3	CASSEWTGTSTDTQYF
TRBV4-1	TRBJ1-2	CASSQSGTIGYGYTF
TRBV15	TRBJ1-2	CATSGEGRYGYTF
TRBV10-3	TRBJ2-7	CAIESGTGSHEQYF
TRBV7-2	TRBJ2-5	CASSLPSGTQYF
TRBV7-5	TRBJ1-1	CARSLLSGSSLAEAFF
TRBV6-5	TRBJ2-7	CASSYGGGAYEQYF
TRBV7-9	TRBJ1-1	CASSWDRGNTEAFF
TRBV18	TRBJ2-3	CASSQRGTDTQYF
TRBV3-1/TRBV3-2	TRBJ1-4	CASSPPGEKLFF
TRBV10-1	TRBJ2-7	CASSQTRIGYEQYF
TRBV14	TRBJ2-5	CASSQVRQQETQYF
TRBV2	TRBJ2-2	CASRTSFHTGELFF
TRBV19	TRBJ1-2	CASSITGTDGYTF
TRBV18	TRBJ2-7	CASSRGTGGNEQYF
TRBV7-8	TRBJ1-5	CASSLAVGNQPQHF
TRBV29-1	TRBJ2-1	CSAVVAGGFNYNEQFF